Listed below are T cell receptor beta chains from one sample, sequenced in a study of blood T cell repertoires in COVID-19. Repertoires were generated with immunoSEQ multiplex PCR, while TCRdb's copy carries only in-frame clones and drops some. The sample holds approximately 300,000 clones, 75% to 95% seen once. Sequenced sample: peripheral blood. All receptors derive from a woman in her twenties or thirties with COVID-19, enrolled during active disease. Each CDR3 is given with its conserved first and last residue. The D gene is left open where the match is weak. Clone sizes are given selectively: once, few, many, or a class where the clone is expanded.

J gene	V gene	D gene	clone size	CDR3 DNA	CDR3 protein
TRBJ2-1	TRBV11-3	TRBD2	-	TGTGCCAGCAGCTTAAGCGGGAGGATCCATGAGCAGTTCTTC	CASSLSGRIHEQFF
TRBJ2-2	TRBV19	-	-	TGTGCCAGTAGAGAATCGAGAGGGAAAACCAACACCGGGGAGCTGTTTTTT	CASRESRGKTNTGELFF
TRBJ1-2	TRBV7-8	-	-	TGTGCCAGCAGCCAGGACTACTATGGCTACACCTTC	CASSQDYYGYTF
TRBJ2-1	TRBV3-1/TRBV3-2	TRBD2	once	TGTGCCAGCAGCCAAGTAGGAAGCGGGAGTTCGGGTGAGCAGTTCTTC	CASSQVGSGSSGEQFF
TRBJ2-2	TRBV7-9	-	-	TGTGCCAGCAGACGAACAGGGACCGGGGAGCTGTTTTTT	CASRRTGTGELFF
TRBJ2-3	TRBV18	-	-	TGTGCCAGCTCACCACCTCCCGTGGATACGCAGTATTTT	CASSPPPVDTQYF
TRBJ2-7	TRBV20-1	-	-	TGCAGTGCTAGTCCCGGGGAGCCCTACGAGCAGTACTTC	CSASPGEPYEQYF
TRBJ2-2	TRBV7-9	TRBD2	-	TGTGCCAGCAGGAGAAGCGGGAGGCTCGCCGGGGAGCTGTTTTTT	CASRRSGRLAGELFF
TRBJ1-1	TRBV18	TRBD1	-	TGTGCCAGCTCAAATGAATGGGACAGGGGGAACACTGAAGCTTTCTTT	CASSNEWDRGNTEAFF
TRBJ1-6	TRBV19	TRBD1	-	TGTGCCAGTAACCTGGGACAGGGGGCTTATTCACCCCTCCACTTT	CASNLGQGAYSPLHF
TRBJ1-5	TRBV4-3	-	-	TGCGCCAGCAGCCAAGATGGAGGGACTAGCAATCAGCCCCAGCATTTT	CASSQDGGTSNQPQHF
TRBJ2-1	TRBV27	-	-	TGTGCCAGCAGTTTATCGGTCCCCCGGGGTAATGAGCAGTTCTTC	CASSLSVPRGNEQFF
TRBJ2-3	TRBV18	TRBD2	-	TGTGCCAGCTCACCATCCAGGACTAGCGGGACTAGCACAGATACGCAGTATTTT	CASSPSRTSGTSTDTQYF
TRBJ1-4	TRBV19	TRBD1	-	TGTGCCAGTAGTATAGGAGCGACAGGGGGCTTGTCTAATGAAAAACTGTTTTTT	CASSIGATGGLSNEKLFF
TRBJ1-5	TRBV30	-	-	TGTGCCTGGAGTGTTATGGGGTGGGAGCAGCCCCAGCATTTT	CAWSVMGWEQPQHF
TRBJ2-7	TRBV12-3/TRBV12-4	-	-	TGTGCCAGCAGTTTAGCCCAGGCCTACGAGCAGTACTTC	CASSLAQAYEQYF
TRBJ2-7	TRBV2	TRBD2	-	TGTGCCAGCAGTGAACCAGGACTAGCGGGGGCCTACGAGCAGTACTTC	CASSEPGLAGAYEQYF
TRBJ1-5	TRBV30	TRBD1	-	TGTGCCTGGAGCAGACAGGGGAACAATCAGCCCCAGCATTTT	CAWSRQGNNQPQHF
TRBJ1-2	TRBV16	TRBD1	few	TGTGCCAGCAGCCAATCGAGGACAGGGGTGTGGAATGGCTACACCTTC	CASSQSRTGVWNGYTF
TRBJ2-7	TRBV4-3	TRBD1	-	TGCGCCAGCAGCCAAGGGGGGACAGGGTCCTACGAGCAGTACTTC	CASSQGGTGSYEQYF
TRBJ1-4	TRBV30	TRBD1	-	TGTGCCTGGAATAGGGACAGGGCTCAGGGTGAAAAACTGTTTTTT	CAWNRDRAQGEKLFF
TRBJ1-2	TRBV27	-	-	TGTGCCAGCAGTCCCTTGACAGCAAACTATGGCTACACCTTC	CASSPLTANYGYTF
TRBJ2-3	TRBV6-5	TRBD1	-	TGTGCCAGCAGCCGGACAGGGGGCCCAGATACGCAGTATTTT	CASSRTGGPDTQYF
TRBJ2-7	TRBV28	TRBD2	-	TGTGCCAGCAGTTTACCCTTGACTCGGACTAGGAACATTGACGAGCAGTACTTC	CASSLPLTRTRNIDEQYF
TRBJ2-1	TRBV13	-	-	TGTGCCAGCAGCCAAAGACTCGCCTACAATGAGCAGTTCTTC	CASSQRLAYNEQFF
TRBJ1-3	TRBV30	-	-	TGTGCCTGGAGCGCCGGAGTTCGGTACACCATATATTTT	CAWSAGVRYTIYF
TRBJ1-3	TRBV7-2	-	-	TGTGCCAGCAGCTCTAGTTCAAACACCATATATTTT	CASSSSSNTIYF
TRBJ1-3	TRBV7-2	-	-	TGTGCCAGCAGCCCCACTGGGGGGTCAGGAAACACCATATATTTT	CASSPTGGSGNTIYF
TRBJ1-1	TRBV5-1	-	few	TGCGCCAGCAGGACCCGACAGAACACTGAAGCTTTCTTT	CASRTRQNTEAFF
TRBJ1-2	TRBV5-1	TRBD1	-	TGCGCCAGCGGACAGGACTATGGCTACACCTTC	CASGQDYGYTF
TRBJ1-2	TRBV6-5	-	-	TGTGCCAGCAAGGGGGTGGGCGGCTACACCTTC	CASKGVGGYTF
TRBJ1-1	TRBV29-1	-	once	TGCAGCGTTGGCCGACGACAGAACACTGAAGCTTTCTTT	CSVGRRQNTEAFF
TRBJ1-5	TRBV11-2	TRBD1	-	TGTGCCAGCAGCCCTGACAGGGGAGGGGAGCCCCAGCATTTT	CASSPDRGGEPQHF
TRBJ2-1	TRBV29-1	TRBD2	-	TGCAGCGTTGTCAGTGGGAGGGCGGGGAATGAGCAGTTCTTC	CSVVSGRAGNEQFF
TRBJ2-7	TRBV4-1	-	-	TGCGCCAGCAGCCACACCGTTCCCGCTCTAGCCTCCTACGAGCAGTACTTC	CASSHTVPALASYEQYF
TRBJ2-5	TRBV2	-	-	TGTGCCAGCAGTGAAACAGCGGATCAGCAAGAGACCCAGTACTTC	CASSETADQQETQYF
TRBJ1-4	TRBV7-2	TRBD1	-	TGTGCCAGCAGCTTGGGGAGCCGGACAGGGAGATACGGTAAACTGTTTTTT	CASSLGSRTGRYGKLFF
TRBJ2-7	TRBV7-2	TRBD2	-	TGTGCCAGCAGCTTAGTGGCTAGCGGGAGGACTCCCTACGAGCAGTACTTC	CASSLVASGRTPYEQYF
TRBJ2-7	TRBV2	TRBD2	-	TGTGCCAGCAGTGGACTAGCGAGTTCCTACGAGCAGTACTTC	CASSGLASSYEQYF
TRBJ2-3	TRBV3-1/TRBV3-2	-	once	TGTGCCAGCAGCCAAGGACTAGGCACAGATACGCAGTATTTT	CASSQGLGTDTQYF
TRBJ1-2	TRBV14	TRBD1	-	TGTGCCAGCAGCCTTCTGGGACAGGGCAACTATGGCTACACCTTC	CASSLLGQGNYGYTF
TRBJ1-1	TRBV27	-	few	TGTGCCAGCAGTTTTGGCCCAAACACTGAAGCTTTCTTT	CASSFGPNTEAFF
TRBJ2-5	TRBV6-5	TRBD1	-	TGTGCCAGCAGTAGGGACAGGGAAGAGACCCAGTACTTC	CASSRDREETQYF
TRBJ2-7	TRBV7-2	TRBD2	-	TGTGCCAGCAGCTTCGGACTAGCGGGGTCTCGCGACGAGCAGTACTTC	CASSFGLAGSRDEQYF
TRBJ1-1	TRBV7-9	TRBD1	-	TGTGCCAGCAGCTTACCCCGACAGGGTGTACACACTGAAGCTTTCTTT	CASSLPRQGVHTEAFF
TRBJ2-2	TRBV11-2	-	once	TGTGCCAGCAGCCCCGGACACTTAGCCGCCGGGGAGCTGTTTTTT	CASSPGHLAAGELFF
TRBJ2-3	TRBV5-4	-	-	TGTGCCAGCAGCTCCCAGGTAACAGATACGCAGTATTTT	CASSSQVTDTQYF